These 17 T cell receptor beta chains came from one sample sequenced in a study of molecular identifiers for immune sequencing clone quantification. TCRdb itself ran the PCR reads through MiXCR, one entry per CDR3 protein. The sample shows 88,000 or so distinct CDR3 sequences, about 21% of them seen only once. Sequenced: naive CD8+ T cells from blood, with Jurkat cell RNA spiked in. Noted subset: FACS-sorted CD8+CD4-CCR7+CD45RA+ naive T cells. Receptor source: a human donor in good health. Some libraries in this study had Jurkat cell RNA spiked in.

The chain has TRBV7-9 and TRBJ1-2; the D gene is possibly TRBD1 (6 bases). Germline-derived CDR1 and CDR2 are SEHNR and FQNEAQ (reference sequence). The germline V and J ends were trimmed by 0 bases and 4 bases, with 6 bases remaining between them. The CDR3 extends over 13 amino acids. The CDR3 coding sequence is TGTGCCAGCAGCTTAGCGGACAGCTATGGCTACACCTTC. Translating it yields CASSLADSYGYTF.

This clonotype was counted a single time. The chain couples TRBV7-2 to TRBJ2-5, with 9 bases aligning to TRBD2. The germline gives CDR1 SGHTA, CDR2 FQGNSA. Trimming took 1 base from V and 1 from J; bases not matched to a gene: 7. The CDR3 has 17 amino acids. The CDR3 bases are TGTGCCAGCAGCTTAGAATTAGCGGGGGACATCCAAGAGACCCAGTACTTC. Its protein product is CASSLELAGDIQETQYF.

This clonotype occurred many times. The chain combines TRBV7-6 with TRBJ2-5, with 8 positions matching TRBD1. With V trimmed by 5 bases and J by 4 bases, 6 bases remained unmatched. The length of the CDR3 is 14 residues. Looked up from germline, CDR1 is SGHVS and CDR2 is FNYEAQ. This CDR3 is CASSPDRGAETQYF. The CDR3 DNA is TGTGCCAGCAGCCCCGACAGGGGTGCAGAGACCCAGTACTTC.

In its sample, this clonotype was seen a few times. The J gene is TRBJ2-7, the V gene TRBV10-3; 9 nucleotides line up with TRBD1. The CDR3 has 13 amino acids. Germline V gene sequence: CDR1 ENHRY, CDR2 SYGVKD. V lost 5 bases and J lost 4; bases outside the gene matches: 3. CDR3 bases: TGTGCCATCAGTTGGGACAGGGAATACGAGCAGTACTTC. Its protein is CAISWDREYEQYF.

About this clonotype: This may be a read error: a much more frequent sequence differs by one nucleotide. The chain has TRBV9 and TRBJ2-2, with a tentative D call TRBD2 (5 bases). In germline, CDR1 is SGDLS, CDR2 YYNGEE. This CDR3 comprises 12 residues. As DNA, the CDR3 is TGTGCCAGCAGCATTAACACCGGGGAGCTGCTTTTT. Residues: CASSINTGELLF.

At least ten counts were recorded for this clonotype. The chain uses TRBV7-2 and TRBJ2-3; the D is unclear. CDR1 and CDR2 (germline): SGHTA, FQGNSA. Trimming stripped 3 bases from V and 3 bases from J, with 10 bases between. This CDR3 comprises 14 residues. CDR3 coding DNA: TGTGCCAGCAGCTTCTACACCCCTACAGATACGCAGTATTTT. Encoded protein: CASSFYTPTDTQYF.

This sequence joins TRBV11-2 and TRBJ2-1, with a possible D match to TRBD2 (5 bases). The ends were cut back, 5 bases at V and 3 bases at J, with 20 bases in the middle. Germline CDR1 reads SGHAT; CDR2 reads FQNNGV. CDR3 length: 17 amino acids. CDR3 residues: CASSLDPGNNYYNEQFF. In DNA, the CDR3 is TGTGCCAGCAGCCTGGATCCGGGGAACAACTACTACAATGAGCAGTTCTTC.

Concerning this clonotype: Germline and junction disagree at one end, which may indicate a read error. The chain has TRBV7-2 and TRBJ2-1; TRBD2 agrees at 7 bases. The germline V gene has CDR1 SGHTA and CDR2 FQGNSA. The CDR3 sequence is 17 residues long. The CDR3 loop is CASSLVGGSYAGNGQFF. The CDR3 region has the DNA TGTGCCAGCAGCTTAGTCGGCGGGAGTTATGCCGGGAATGGGCAGTTCTTC.

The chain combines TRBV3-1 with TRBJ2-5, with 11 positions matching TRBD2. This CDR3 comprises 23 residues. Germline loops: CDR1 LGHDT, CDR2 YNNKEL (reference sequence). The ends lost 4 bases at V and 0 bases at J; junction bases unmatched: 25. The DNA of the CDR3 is TGTGCCAGCAGCCCATACCCCGAAAAACCGACTAGCGGGGACCCTTGGTACCAAGAGACCCAGTACTTC. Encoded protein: CASSPYPEKPTSGDPWYQETQYF.

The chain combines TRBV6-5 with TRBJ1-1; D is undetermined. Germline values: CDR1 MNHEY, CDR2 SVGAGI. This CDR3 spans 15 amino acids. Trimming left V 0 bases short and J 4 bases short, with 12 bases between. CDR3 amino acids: CASSYSKTGGTEAFF. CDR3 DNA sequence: TGTGCCAGCAGTTACTCGAAAACCGGCGGCACTGAAGCTTTCTTT.

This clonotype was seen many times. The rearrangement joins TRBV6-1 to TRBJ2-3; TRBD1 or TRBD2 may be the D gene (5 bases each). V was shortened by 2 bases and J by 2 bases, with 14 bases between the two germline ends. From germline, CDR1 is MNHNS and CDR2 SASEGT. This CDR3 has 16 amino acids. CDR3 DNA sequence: TGTGCCAGCAGTGAACTACTAGGACAAAACACAGATACGCAGTATTTT. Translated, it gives CASSELLGQNTDTQYF.

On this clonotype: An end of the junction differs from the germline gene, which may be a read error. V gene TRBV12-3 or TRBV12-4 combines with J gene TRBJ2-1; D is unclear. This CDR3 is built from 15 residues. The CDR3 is CASSHQKSSCNEQFF. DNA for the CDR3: TGTGCCAGCAGTCATCAGAAGAGCTCCTGCAATGAGCAGTTCTTC.

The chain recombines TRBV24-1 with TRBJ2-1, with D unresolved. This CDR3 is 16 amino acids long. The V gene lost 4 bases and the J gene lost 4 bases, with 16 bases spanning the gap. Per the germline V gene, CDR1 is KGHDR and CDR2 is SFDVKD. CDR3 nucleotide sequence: TGTGCCACCAGTGACAGCATCCCGGGCTCGTACAATGAGCAGTTCTTC. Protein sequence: CATSDSIPGSYNEQFF.

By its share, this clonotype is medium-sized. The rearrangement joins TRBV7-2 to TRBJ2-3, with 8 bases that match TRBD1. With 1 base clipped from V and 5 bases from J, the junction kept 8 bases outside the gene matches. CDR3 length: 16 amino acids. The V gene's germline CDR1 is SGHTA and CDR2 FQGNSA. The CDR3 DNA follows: TGTGCCAGCAGCTTAGTCCAGGGGGCCCAAGAAGATACGCAGTATTTT. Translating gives CASSLVQGAQEDTQYF.

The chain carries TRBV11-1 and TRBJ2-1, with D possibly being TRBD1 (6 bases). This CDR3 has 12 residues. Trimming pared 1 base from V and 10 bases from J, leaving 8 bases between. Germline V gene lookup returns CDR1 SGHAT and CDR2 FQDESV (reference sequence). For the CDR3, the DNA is TGTGCCAGCAGCTTAGGACAGGAGGAGCAGTTCTTC. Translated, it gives CASSLGQEEQFF.

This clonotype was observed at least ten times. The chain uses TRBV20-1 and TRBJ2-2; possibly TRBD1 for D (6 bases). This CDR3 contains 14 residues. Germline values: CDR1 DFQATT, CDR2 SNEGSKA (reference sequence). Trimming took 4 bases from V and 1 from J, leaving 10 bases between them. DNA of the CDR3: TGCAGTGCTACTTTGGACAGGAACACCGGGGAGCTGTTTTTT. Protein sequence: CSATLDRNTGELFF.

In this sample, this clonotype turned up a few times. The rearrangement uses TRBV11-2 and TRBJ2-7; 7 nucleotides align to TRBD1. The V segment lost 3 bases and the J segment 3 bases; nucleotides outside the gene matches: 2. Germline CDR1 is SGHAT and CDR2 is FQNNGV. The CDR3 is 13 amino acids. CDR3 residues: CASSFPGGYEQYF. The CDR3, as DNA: TGTGCCAGCAGCTTCCCAGGGGGCTACGAGCAGTACTTC.